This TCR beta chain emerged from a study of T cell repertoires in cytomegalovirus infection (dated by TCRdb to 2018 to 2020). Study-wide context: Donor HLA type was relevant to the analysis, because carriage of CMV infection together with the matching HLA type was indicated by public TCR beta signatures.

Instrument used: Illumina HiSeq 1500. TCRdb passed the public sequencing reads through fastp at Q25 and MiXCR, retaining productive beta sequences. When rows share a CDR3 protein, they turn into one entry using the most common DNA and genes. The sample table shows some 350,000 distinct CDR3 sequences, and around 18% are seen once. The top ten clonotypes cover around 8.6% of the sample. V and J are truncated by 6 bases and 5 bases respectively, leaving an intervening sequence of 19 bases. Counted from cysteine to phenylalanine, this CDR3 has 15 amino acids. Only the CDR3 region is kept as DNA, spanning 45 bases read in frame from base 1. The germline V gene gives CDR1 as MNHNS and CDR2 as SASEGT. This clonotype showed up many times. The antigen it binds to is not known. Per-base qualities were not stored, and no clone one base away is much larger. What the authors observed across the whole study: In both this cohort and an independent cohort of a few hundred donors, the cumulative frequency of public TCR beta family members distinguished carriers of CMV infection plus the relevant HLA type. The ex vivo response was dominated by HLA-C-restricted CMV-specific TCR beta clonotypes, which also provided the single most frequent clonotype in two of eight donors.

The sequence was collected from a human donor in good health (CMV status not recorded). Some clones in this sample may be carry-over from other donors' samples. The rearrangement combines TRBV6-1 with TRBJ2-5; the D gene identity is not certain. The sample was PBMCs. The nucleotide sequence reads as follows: TGTGCCAGCAGCCCAAGGGCACCGACTGGGGAGACCCAGTACTTC. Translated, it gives CASSPRAPTGETQYF.